The 9 T cell receptor beta chains below were found in one sample sequenced in a study of early T cells in non-severe SARS-CoV-2 infection. From the 5' RACE reads, TCRdb called clonotypes with MiXCR, one entry per CDR3 protein. Among 53,000 or so distinct CDR3 sequences listed, approximately 12% were seen once. The input for sequencing was whole blood, taken at baseline. The receptors shown here come from an adult who was a healthcare worker with PCR-confirmed SARS-CoV-2 infection or an uninfected control (not recorded which).

This clonotype was detected ten times or more. This chain joins TRBV11-3 and TRBJ2-5; possibly TRBD2 for D (5 bases). Germline CDR1 SGHNT, CDR2 YENEEA. This CDR3 spans 15 amino acids. V lost 1 base to trimming and J lost 5 bases, with 14 bases between them. The CDR3 region has the DNA TGTGCCAGCAGCTTAGGTGGACGAGAGCGGGAGACCCAGTACTTC. This sequence encodes CASSLGGRERETQYF.

This clonotype was detected a few times. J is TRBJ2-5 and V is TRBV14; 7 bases match TRBD2. Germline CDR1 SGHDN, CDR2 FVKESK. With 0 bases clipped from V and 5 bases from J, the junction kept 12 bases outside the gene matches. This CDR3 is built from 17 residues. The CDR3 protein is CASSQDGGSFRVETQYF. Here the CDR3 DNA reads TGTGCCAGCAGCCAAGATGGCGGGAGTTTTCGTGTTGAGACCCAGTACTTC.

The rearrangement links TRBV7-2 to TRBJ2-1, with D possibly TRBD2 on 5 matching bases. CDR3 length: 14 residues. Trimming left V 3 bases short and J 9 bases short, with 15 bases between. The germline gives CDR1 SGHTA, CDR2 FQGNSA. This chain's CDR3 is CASSFRVLAGEQFF. The CDR3 DNA follows: TGTGCCAGCAGCTTCCGGGTTCTGGCGGGTGAGCAGTTCTTC.

This clonotype was found a few times. The chain carries TRBV4-3 and TRBJ1-5; D unclear. Per germline, CDR1 LGHNA and CDR2 YSLEER. CDR3 size: 13 residues. Trimming stripped 0 bases from V and 3 bases from J, with 3 bases between. The CDR3 reads CASSQELNQPQHF. For the CDR3, the DNA is TGCGCCAGCAGCCAAGAACTCAATCAGCCCCAGCATTTT.

In its sample, this clonotype was seen a few times. The chain couples TRBV6-5 to TRBJ1-2; 7 bases line up with TRBD1. V dropped 6 bases and J dropped 5; count of bases not matched to a gene: 9. This CDR3 region has 14 residues. Germline V gene sequence: CDR1 MNHEY, CDR2 SVGAGI. CDR3: CASRTGVLGYGYTF. CDR3 bases: TGTGCCAGCAGAACAGGGGTTTTAGGGTATGGCTACACCTTC.

V is TRBV7-8 and J is TRBJ2-3, with no clear D. Per germline, CDR1 SGHVS and CDR2 FQNEAQ. Between the trimmed V and J ends, which lost 1 base and 2 bases, there was a span of 10 bases. The CDR3 totals 15 residues. The CDR3 DNA is TGTGCCAGCAGCTTAGTGACCTATAACACAGATACGCAGTATTTT. Translation gives CASSLVTYNTDTQYF.

This clonotype has a handful of counts. The rearrangement links TRBV12-3 or TRBV12-4 to TRBJ1-2; D is unclear. With 8 bases removed from V and 8 bases from J, the gap between germline ends came to 12 bases. The CDR3 is 11 amino acids. In DNA form, the CDR3 reads TGTGCCAGCTTATCCCCGGAGGGCTACACCTTC. Its translation: CASLSPEGYTF.

The chain links TRBV28 to TRBJ1-6; weak D call: TRBD1 (5 bases). Trimming removed 3 bases at V and 0 bases at J, with 12 bases between. The CDR3 covers 17 residues. CDR1 is MDHEN and CDR2 is SYDVKM in the germline V gene. The CDR3: CASSFPGLSSYNSPLHF. In DNA, the CDR3 is TGTGCCAGCAGTTTCCCGGGACTGAGCTCCTATAATTCACCCCTCCACTTT. Drawing the rest from reference TRBV28 and TRBJ1-6, the complete variable domain is DVKVTQSSRYLVKRTGEKVFLECVQDMDHENMFWYRQDPGLGLRLIYFSYDVKMKEKGDIPEGYSVSREKKERFSLILESASTNQTSMYLCASSFPGLSSYNSPLHFGNGTRLTVT.

The chain recombines TRBV28 with TRBJ1-2, with D uncertain. Germline CDR1 and CDR2: MDHEN and SYDVKM. V lost 5 bases and J lost 4, with 14 bases in between. The CDR3 totals 14 residues. CDR3 in DNA: TGTGCCAGCAGTAATTCGGCCCCCCCCTATGGCTACACCTTC. Translation: CASSNSAPPYGYTF.